These 13 T cell receptor beta chains came from one sample sequenced in a study of T cell responses to AZD1222 COVID-19 vaccine. Sequencing used immunoSEQ multiplex PCR; TCRdb keeps in-frame clones, though not all of them. The sample holds some 96,000 clones, around 87% seen once. The starting material was peripheral blood, obtained on day 0 of MenACWY control vaccination. Receptors were obtained from an adult in good health.

The chain is built from TRBV5-1 and TRBJ1-4; TRBD1 might be the D (6 bases). The germline V gene encodes CDR1 SGHRS and CDR2 YFSETQ. This CDR3 contains 14 residues. Trimming pared 6 bases from V and 6 bases from J, leaving 15 bases between. The CDR3 nucleotides are TGCGCCAGCAAAACAGGGACGGGGGATGAAAAACTGTTTTTT. Its protein product is CASKTGTGDEKLFF.

This chain connects TRBV7-9 to TRBJ1-2; 9 bases are shared with TRBD1. The length of the CDR3 is 13 residues. CDR1 is SEHNR, CDR2 FQNEAQ, per germline (reference sequence). Trimming at V came to 4 bases and at J to 8 bases, leaving 5 bases not matched to a gene. CDR3 protein: CASSWGQGNGYTF. The CDR3 region has the DNA TGTGCCAGCAGCTGGGGACAGGGAAACGGCTACACCTTC.

CDR3 loop: CASRLRGGRTPNEKLFF. For the CDR3, the DNA is TGTGCCAGCAGGCTTAGAGGGGGACGTACCCCTAATGAAAAACTGTTTTTT. The J gene is TRBJ1-4, the V gene TRBV7-2, with D maybe TRBD1 (6 bases). The V end lost 6 bases, the J end lost 3 bases, and 20 bases lay between the germline ends. CDR1 is SGHTA, CDR2 FQGNSA, per germline. CDR3 size: 17 residues.

The chain has TRBV28 and TRBJ2-7, with TRBD2 identical over 10 bases. The CDR3 length is 15 residues. V lost 6 bases, J lost 4 bases, and 9 bases stayed unmatched. The V gene's germline CDR1 is MDHEN and CDR2 SYDVKM. The CDR3 bases are TGTGCCAGCAGACTGACCGGACTAGCGGCGTACGAGCAGTACTTC. Translating it yields CASRLTGLAAYEQYF.

The rearrangement uses TRBV6-5 and TRBJ1-2; D is undetermined. Germline V gene data show CDR1 as MNHEY and CDR2 as SVGAGI. This CDR3 spans 14 amino acids. The ends were cut back, 6 bases at V and 0 bases at J, with 11 bases in the middle. The CDR3 DNA sequence: TGTGCCAGCAGCCCCCAGGCGGCTAACTATGGCTACACCTTC. Its protein is CASSPQAANYGYTF.

V is TRBV11-2 and J is TRBJ1-2, with TRBD1 matching 8 bases. The V segment lost 5 bases and the J segment 5 bases; nucleotides outside the gene matches: 10. The length of the CDR3 is 15 residues. Germline CDR1 reads SGHAT; CDR2 reads FQNNGV. CDR3 in amino acids: CASSQDRVTAYGYTF. The CDR3 region has the DNA TGTGCCAGCAGCCAGGACAGGGTCACGGCTTATGGCTACACCTTC.

V usage is TRBV7-2 and J usage is TRBJ1-1; no firm D call. The CDR3 has 14 residues. V was cut by 4 bases and J by 0 bases, with 9 bases left in between. The germline V gene has CDR1 SGHTA and CDR2 FQGNSA. CDR3 nucleotide sequence: TGTGCCAGCAGCTCAGAGCTGGTGAACACTGAAGCTTTCTTT. Translation gives CASSSELVNTEAFF.

This clone was detected once. The rearrangement joins TRBV6-5 to TRBJ1-1, with a weak D call TRBD1 (5 bases). The CDR3 contains 15 residues. V lost 5 bases and J 5 bases, leaving 18 bases between the germline ends. The V gene's germline CDR1 is MNHEY and CDR2 SVGAGI. The CDR3 bases are TGTGCCAGCAGTCGCGGCGGACAAGGCGAGACTGAAGCTTTCTTT. Its translation: CASSRGGQGETEAFF.

The chain carries TRBV6-4 and TRBJ2-1; TRBD2 aligns across 9 bases. This CDR3 spans 13 amino acids. The V gene end was trimmed by 3 bases and the J gene end by 10 bases; junction bases not matched to a gene: 4. CDR1 MRHNA and CDR2 SNTAGT come from the germline V gene. The CDR3 coding sequence is TGTGCCAGCAGTGAGGGACTAGCACGGGAGCAGTTCTTC. Encoded protein: CASSEGLAREQFF.

V and J are TRBV2 and TRBJ1-5; 8 nucleotides agree with TRBD1. The CDR3 has 14 amino acids. V was pared by 7 bases and J by 7 bases, with 9 bases of the junction left unmatched. From germline, CDR1 is SNHLY and CDR2 FYNNEI. The CDR3: CASNFGTGQQPQHF. In DNA form, the CDR3 reads TGTGCCAGCAACTTCGGGACAGGTCAGCAGCCCCAGCATTTT.

CDR3 protein: CASSQKLSFAGVREQYF. As DNA, the CDR3 is TGTGCCAGCAGTCAGAAACTGAGTTTTGCGGGAGTGCGGGAGCAGTACTTC. The chain couples TRBV6-2 or TRBV6-3 to TRBJ2-7; TRBD2 aligns across 7 bases. The V gene's germline CDR1 is MNHEY and CDR2 SVGEGT. Losses at the gene ends were 5 bases for V and 7 bases for J; bases not matched to a gene: 20. The CDR3 is 17 amino acids.

The chain joins TRBV7-8 to TRBJ1-6; weak D call: TRBD1 (5 bases). The V gene's germline CDR1 is SGHVS and CDR2 FQNEAQ. Trimming removed 4 bases from V and 3 bases from J, with 10 bases in between. This CDR3 region has 15 residues. CDR3 loop: CASSWGLRYNSPLHF. CDR3 DNA sequence: TGTGCCAGCAGCTGGGGACTCCGCTATAATTCACCCCTCCACTTT.

This clone was detected a few times. The CDR3: CASSMIHYSNQPQHF. Here the CDR3 DNA reads TGTGCCAGTAGTATGATCCACTATAGCAATCAGCCCCAGCATTTT. This chain joins TRBV19 and TRBJ1-5; D remains unclear. The germline V gene has CDR1 LNHDA and CDR2 SQIVND (reference sequence). Trimming took off 3 bases at V and 0 bases at J, with 9 bases between the two ends. The CDR3 extends over 15 amino acids.